This TCR beta chain stems from a study of multiple sclerosis patients with progressive multifocal leukoencephalopathy (dated by TCRdb to about 2019). About the full investigation: Controls were about five natalizumab-treated MS patients who did not develop PML, sampled longitudinally. Two natalizumab-treated patients who later developed PML were followed longitudinally from before therapy through 6 and 12 months to PML onset. Peripheral T and B cells were examined in MS patients who went on to develop PML (4 under natalizumab, 1 after alemtuzumab) as well as in treated patients who did not. The study aimed to detect JC virus-specific or public T-cell expansions arising at the time of PML onset.

What the time point label conveys for this sample: before natalizumab initiation. Interferon beta had previously been received by all listed patients, and all PML patients were female. Blood samples at T0 were collected prior to the first natalizumab infusion. Ficoll-Hypaque density gradient centrifugation was used to isolate peripheral blood mononuclear cells. From V the trimming removes 0 bases and from J it removes 4 bases, while the gene matches leave 6 bases of the junction unaccounted for. From the cysteine through the phenylalanine, the CDR3 covers 17 amino acids. Just CDR3 DNA is preserved here, 51 bases in frame from base 1. Looking up the germline V gene yields CDR1 SGHDN and CDR2 FVKESK. Turning to this clone: Its antigen remains undetermined. It has no much larger one-base neighbor in the sample; base qualities were not kept.

Using the immunoSEQ two-step multiplex PCR at survey-level depth, TRB CDR3 regions were amplified from genomic DNA. Synthetic inline TR CDR3 controls covering all V-J pairings were spiked into each PCR so that template counts could be estimated and amplification bias removed. Reads were processed so that amplification and sequencing bias were reduced, and quantification was performed against synthetic TR CDR3 analogs. Turning to the authors' computational methods: Raw data were processed in ImmunoSEQ Analyzer, with out-of-frame sequences and CDR3s containing stop codons removed, and gene names were assigned according to IMGT nomenclature. Repertoire diversity was summarized as normalized Shannon entropy, defined as 1 minus Pielou's evenness. TRB sequences were treated as identical only when sharing V gene, J gene and CDR3. Public PML clonotypes were CDR3s shared by two or more PML-onset samples but absent earlier, in controls, and in public databases. Position-by-position CDR3 amino acid composition was analyzed in Skylign with the observed count method. TCRdb's version of the immuneACCESS table is confined to in-frame rearrangements and falls short of the full clone set. An unresolved V gene accounts for under half of the shortfall where checked; the remainder is of unknown origin. V and J calls and clone size are given by that table; D and trimming were obtained from the DNA. Counted in this sample were fewer than 35,000 clones; approximately 92% of them appeared once. The ten most abundant clones make up roughly 2% of the sample.

Overall results and qualifications from the work: With only a small, descriptive cohort, it remained unclear whether the findings reflect JC virus infection or general immunocompromise. Lower normalized Shannon entropy suggested less diverse TRB repertoires in most PML patients, whereas the natalizumab-treated controls showed values near 1. Although TRB clones above 0.5% frequency turned up only in PML patients, the clones expanded at PML onset were already present before and during natalizumab therapy. Analysis was limited to peripheral blood, even though cerebrospinal fluid or brain lymphocytes might be more informative for natalizumab-associated PML. No common TRBV or TRBJ gene usage or preferential TRBV-TRBJ pairings were detected when PML developed.

Sequencing was carried out using PBMCs. The TCR sequence derives from a man aged 25-45 years with multiple sclerosis. This receptor chain uses TRBV14 and TRBJ2-2, with TRBD2 matching 9 junction bases. The sequence in DNA is TGTGCCAGCAGCCAAGATCGACTAGCGGTGACCACCGGGGAGCTGTTTTTT. The encoded protein is CASSQDRLAVTTGELFF.